These T cell receptor beta chains were read from a single sample in a study of T cells after yellow fever vaccination. TCRdb processed the 5' RACE reads anew with MiXCR; each CDR3 protein has one entry. The sample yields 160,000 or so distinct CDR3 sequences, around 7.2% seen once. The source material was CD4+ T cells sorted from PBMCs, sampled roughly 5 days after the first yellow fever vaccination. These receptors all stem from a man between 18 and 35 years old who received the YFV17D yellow fever vaccine. CDR3s leave out the opening cysteine and the closing phenylalanine or tryptophan. Each record gives: V gene, J gene, CDR3 protein.

TRBV27	TRBJ2-5	ASSSTFQETQY
TRBV20-1	TRBJ1-4	SARGWMVRAGATNEKLF
TRBV4-2	TRBJ1-2	ASSQESDRGYGYT
TRBV27	TRBJ2-1	ASKGGVTYNEQF
TRBV7-7	TRBJ2-2	ASSLDDRGIQNTGELF
TRBV7-2	TRBJ2-1	ASTPGLAGEQF
TRBV7-9	TRBJ2-5	ASSLPGNLKETQY
TRBV3-1	TRBJ2-3	ASSLQGGDTQY
TRBV12-3/TRBV12-4	TRBJ2-2	ATQAGGHTGELF
TRBV4-2	TRBJ1-2	ASSQEVPLVRYRYT
TRBV12-3/TRBV12-4	TRBJ2-1	ASSLSSGGKTYNEQF
TRBV7-9	TRBJ1-3	ASSPRRGDTIY
TRBV14	TRBJ2-1	ASSQDRDTLGLHEQF
TRBV6-2/TRBV6-3	TRBJ2-2	ASGISSGFAGELF
TRBV5-1	TRBJ2-7	ASSLSPGTESYEQY
TRBV5-6	TRBJ1-4	ASSSRNSEKLF
TRBV7-2	TRBJ2-5	ASIWGGASQETQY
TRBV7-7	TRBJ2-5	ASSPLGETQY
TRBV10-3	TRBJ2-6	AIGSSSGANVLT
TRBV11-3	TRBJ2-2	ASSLQGARTGELF
TRBV7-9	TRBJ1-2	ASSNRDTGLYGYT
TRBV28	TRBJ1-6	ASSPPGTGRNSPLH
TRBV4-3	TRBJ2-3	ASSRGRASGGADTQY
TRBV7-9	TRBJ2-5	ASSRGYMFAETQY
TRBV9	TRBJ1-3	ASSSQGFAGNTIY
TRBV7-9	TRBJ1-1	ASSSGGGGTEAF
TRBV25-1	TRBJ1-5	ASSTTGTQPQH
TRBV10-3	TRBJ2-6	AISEQPGTHLPGANVLT
TRBV15	TRBJ2-2	ATSRGGIGELF
TRBV5-1	TRBJ2-3	ASSLEGISRY
TRBV11-1	TRBJ2-2	ASSLARRGEGFTGELF
TRBV20-1	TRBJ1-5	SAPRGGNQPQH